This T cell receptor beta chain was found in a study of blood T cell repertoires in COVID-19. Study in general: Collection of acute and convalescent COVID-19 samples took place in the United States, Italy and Spain. Sources were T cells, B-cell-depleted T cells, or PBMCs; the material itself was cDNA or gDNA.

Authors' methods: Using reference gene primer amplification, nucleated cell counts were estimated. Data came from immunoSEQ multiplex PCR; TCRdb stores just in-frame clones and leaves some out. V and J calls and clone size are as listed in that table; D and trimming were resolved from the DNA. The sample has about 180,000 clones, around 86% seen once. The V gene's germline CDR1 is LNHDA and CDR2 SQIVND (reference sequence). Trimming cost V 5 bases and J 3 bases, with 17 bases left between them. CDR3 length: 15 residues. V and J are TRBV19 and TRBJ2-7; tentatively, D is TRBD1 (6 bases). Sequencing was performed on peripheral blood. This clonotype was sampled from a middle-aged man with active or convalescent COVID-19. CDR3 sequence reads: CASSATGTSLYEQYF. For the CDR3, the DNA is TGTGCCAGTAGTGCCACCGGGACATCGCTCTACGAGCAGTACTTC.